Following are 22 T cell receptor beta chains from one sample sequenced in a study of cytomegalovirus exposure and HLA in healthy donors. PCR involved 60 Vbeta and 13 Jbeta primers. Assay: immunoSEQ multiplex PCR; the TCRdb copy retains only in-frame clones and omits some. The table has over 110,000 clones, roughly 74% seen once. Sequenced input: PBMCs. The source of these receptors is a woman aged 40-49 years in good health and CMV-seropositive.

The chain joins TRBV27 to TRBJ2-7; 7 positions agree with TRBD1. Germline lookup yields CDR1 MNHEY and CDR2 SMNVEV (reference sequence). The CDR3 totals 15 residues. Losses at the gene ends were 1 base for V and 0 bases for J; bases not matched to a gene: 3. CDR3 sequence: CASSLWDRYSYEQYF. CDR3 bases: TGTGCCAGCAGTTTATGGGACAGATACTCCTACGAGCAGTACTTC.

The chain couples TRBV2 to TRBJ2-7, with D possibly TRBD1 on 5 matching bases. The germline V gene encodes CDR1 SNHLY and CDR2 FYNNEI. V was trimmed by 2 bases and J by 1 base, leaving 18 bases between them. This CDR3 region has 17 residues. CDR3 sequence: CASSELGRASGSYEQYF. CDR3 coding DNA: TGTGCCAGCAGTGAATTAGGTAGGGCGTCAGGGTCCTACGAGCAGTACTTC.

This rearrangement joins TRBV5-1 to TRBJ1-3; 9 bases are a match to TRBD1. The V gene end was trimmed by 4 bases and the J gene end by 0 bases; junction bases not matched to a gene: 5. Germline CDR1 and CDR2: SGHRS and YFSETQ. This CDR3 is 16 amino acids long. CDR3 loop: CASSGGTGSSGNTIYF. Here the CDR3 DNA reads TGCGCCAGCAGCGGAGGGACAGGGAGCTCTGGAAACACCATATATTTT.

V is TRBV28 and J is TRBJ1-2; 7 bases match TRBD1. Per the germline V gene, CDR1 is MDHEN and CDR2 is SYDVKM. The trim removed 4 bases at V and 5 bases at J, leaving 10 bases unmatched. The CDR3 consists of 15 residues. CDR3 loop: CASSSGQAGKYGYTF. The CDR3 DNA is TGTGCCAGCAGTTCCGGACAGGCGGGCAAATATGGCTACACCTTC.

This clone appeared a single time. The CDR3 DNA reads as TGCGCCAGCCGTCGCGAGTTCGGGGCAGATACGCAGTATTTT. This gives the protein CASRREFGADTQYF. The chain is built from TRBV5-1 and TRBJ2-3; D is perhaps TRBD2 (5 bases). Trimming shortened V by 7 bases and J by 4 bases, and 16 bases separated the two germline ends. This CDR3 spans 14 amino acids. Germline V gives CDR1 SGHRS, CDR2 YFSETQ.

The chain uses TRBV25-1 and TRBJ2-2; a weak D match, TRBD1 (5 bases). This CDR3 comprises 16 residues. Germline loops: CDR1 MGHDK, CDR2 SYGVNS. The ends were cut back, 2 bases at V and 4 bases at J, with 14 bases in the middle. CDR3 residues: CASSEGQGMTTGELFF. The CDR3 DNA reads as TGTGCCAGCAGTGAAGGGCAGGGCATGACCACCGGGGAGCTGTTTTTT.

The V and J genes are TRBV11-2 and TRBJ1-2, with unresolved D. Germline V CDR1 and CDR2: SGHAT, FQNNGV. This CDR3 is built from 13 residues. V dropped 3 bases and J dropped 7 bases, with 12 bases sitting between them. The CDR3 nucleotides are TGTGCCAGCAGCTTCGCAGAGGCGGTTGGCTACACCTTC. Its translation: CASSFAEAVGYTF.

The chain links TRBV5-1 to TRBJ2-1; maybe TRBD2 (6 bases). This CDR3 comprises 15 residues. Trimming cost V 4 bases and J 3 bases, with 14 bases left between them. Per germline, CDR1 SGHRS and CDR2 YFSETQ. CDR3 loop: CASSVTGGLYNEQFF. The CDR3 bases are TGCGCCAGCAGCGTGACTGGGGGACTCTACAATGAGCAGTTCTTC.

The rearrangement joins TRBV18 to TRBJ2-7, with 7 nucleotides matching TRBD2. The J segment lost 7 bases and the V segment lost 0 bases, leaving 3 bases of the junction unmatched. This CDR3 spans 13 amino acids. The germline CDR1 and CDR2 sequences are KGHSH and LQKENI. Here the CDR3 DNA reads TGTGCCAGCTCACCACCATGGGGGGGAGAGCAGTACTTC. Encoded protein: CASSPPWGGEQYF.

CDR3 sequence: CASSKGRQGPGFQATNEKLFF. In DNA, the CDR3 is TGTGCCAGCAGCAAAGGCCGACAGGGGCCTGGCTTTCAAGCAACTAATGAAAAACTGTTTTTT. The chain employs TRBV21-1 and TRBJ1-4; TRBD1 is the table's D call and was not checked against the DNA. TRBV21-1 has pseudogene status. The CDR3 totals 21 residues.

V gene TRBV6-4 combines with J gene TRBJ1-1; 7 nucleotides match TRBD1. V was clipped by 7 bases and J by 4 bases; unmatched bases: 3. This CDR3 is built from 12 residues. Germline assignment: CDR1 MRHNA and CDR2 SNTAGT. CDR3 amino acids: CASKGGGTEAFF. For the CDR3, the DNA is TGTGCCAGCAAAGGGGGCGGCACTGAAGCTTTCTTT.

The chain is built from TRBV19 and TRBJ1-2, with D unclear. Trimming took off 1 base at V and 2 bases at J, with 8 bases between the two ends. This CDR3 contains 14 residues. Germline CDR1 LNHDA, CDR2 SQIVND (reference sequence). The CDR3 bases are TGTGCCAGTAGTATAGTGGGCCCCAACTATGGCTACACCTTC. Translated: CASSIVGPNYGYTF.

The count of this clone is one. The rearrangement joins TRBV7-9 to TRBJ2-3, with D possibly matching TRBD2 (6 bases). Germline CDR1 SEHNR, CDR2 FQNEAQ (reference sequence). The CDR3 consists of 13 residues. V was shortened by 5 bases and J by 9 bases, with 15 bases between the two germline ends. In nucleotides, the CDR3 is TGTGCCAGCAGCCCCCGACCTAGCGACACGCAGTATTTT. Translated: CASSPRPSDTQYF.

The V call is TRBV4-2, the J call TRBJ2-1; TRBD2 agrees at 10 bases. The CDR3 contains 16 residues. Germline CDR1 LGHNA, CDR2 YNFKEQ. Germline trimming cut 4 bases from V and 8 bases from J; bases unmatched to any gene: 11. CDR3 region: CASSPEGTSASDEQFF. The CDR3 bases are TGTGCCAGCAGCCCTGAAGGGACTAGCGCTTCAGATGAGCAGTTCTTC.

The chain carries TRBV6-5 and TRBJ2-2; D is unclear. Germline CDR1 MNHEY, CDR2 SVGAGI. V was cut by 3 bases and J by 2 bases, with 10 bases left in between. The CDR3 has 15 residues. This chain's CDR3 is CASSYAGSNTGELFF. CDR3 nucleotide sequence: TGTGCCAGCAGTTATGCTGGCAGTAACACCGGGGAGCTGTTTTTT.

V is TRBV30 and J is TRBJ1-6, with D uncertain. The CDR3 runs to 14 residues. CDR1 and CDR2 (germline): GTSNPN, SVGIG (reference sequence). V lost 0 bases, J lost 7 bases, and 10 bases lay in between. CDR3 sequence: CAWSVPGSNSPLHF. The CDR3 DNA is TGTGCCTGGAGTGTTCCAGGTTCGAATTCACCCCTCCACTTT.

The J gene is TRBJ2-7, the V gene TRBV18, with 7 bases aligning to TRBD2. The CDR3 totals 15 residues. Germline V gene data show CDR1 as KGHSH and CDR2 as LQKENI. Trimming took 1 base from V and 3 from J; bases not matched to a gene: 6. This CDR3 is CASSPHREGDYEQYF. The DNA of the CDR3 is TGTGCCAGCTCACCACATAGGGAGGGTGACTACGAGCAGTACTTC.

The chain combines TRBV6-1 with TRBJ1-5; the match to TRBD1 covers 8 bases. With 0 bases clipped from V and 6 bases from J, the junction kept 1 base outside the gene matches. The CDR3 loop spans 14 amino acids. The germline V gene encodes CDR1 MNHNS and CDR2 SASEGT. CDR3 nucleotides: TGTGCCAGCAGTGAAGCGCAGGGGGCTCAGCCCCAGCATTTT. It encodes CASSEAQGAQPQHF.

This clone was seen a handful of times. This chain uses TRBV5-5 with TRBJ2-2; a possible D gene is TRBD2 (5 bases). The CDR3 consists of 13 residues. V shed 3 bases and J shed 7 bases, with 10 bases lying between them. Germline V gives CDR1 SGHKS, CDR2 YYEKEE (reference sequence). The CDR3 reads CASSSLRGGELFF. The CDR3 DNA reads TGTGCCAGCAGCTCCCTTCGGGGCGGGGAGCTGTTTTTT.

The rearrangement uses TRBV29-1 and TRBJ2-7; 7 bases are shared with TRBD2. Germline V lookup: CDR1 SQVTM, CDR2 ANQGSEA. Trimming cost V 3 bases and J 4 bases; bases outside gene matches: 12. The CDR3 totals 15 residues. For the CDR3, the DNA is TGCAGCGTTGAGTCTTTGGCGGGAGAGCGGTACGAGCAGTACTTC. Encoded protein: CSVESLAGERYEQYF.

The rearrangement uses TRBV6-5 and TRBJ2-1; D is undetermined. V was trimmed by 5 bases and J by 10 bases, leaving 12 bases between them. Germline V gives CDR1 MNHEY, CDR2 SVGAGI. The CDR3 has 12 residues. CDR3 residues: CASSVPRVEQFF. CDR3 DNA sequence: TGTGCCAGCAGTGTCCCGAGAGTCGAGCAGTTCTTC.

The chain uses TRBV5-4 and TRBJ2-2; D gene unclear. This CDR3 region has 12 residues. Trimming pared 4 bases from V and 6 bases from J, leaving 7 bases between. The germline V gene encodes CDR1 SGHNT and CDR2 YYREEE (reference sequence). CDR3 residues: CASSVRSGELFF. CDR3 in DNA: TGTGCCAGCAGCGTGAGGTCCGGGGAGCTGTTTTTT.